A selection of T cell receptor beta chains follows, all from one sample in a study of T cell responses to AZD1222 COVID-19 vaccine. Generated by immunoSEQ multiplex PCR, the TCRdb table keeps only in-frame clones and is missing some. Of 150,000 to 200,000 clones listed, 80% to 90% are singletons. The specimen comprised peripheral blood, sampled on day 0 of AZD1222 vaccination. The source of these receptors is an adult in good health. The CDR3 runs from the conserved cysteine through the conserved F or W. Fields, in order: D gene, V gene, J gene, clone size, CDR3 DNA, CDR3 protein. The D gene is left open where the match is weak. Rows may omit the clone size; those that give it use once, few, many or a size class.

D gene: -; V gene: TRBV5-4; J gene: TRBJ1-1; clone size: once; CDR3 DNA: TGTGCCAGCAGCTTGCGACAAGCCCTCTGGACTGAAGCTTTCTTT; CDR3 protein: CASSLRQALWTEAFF
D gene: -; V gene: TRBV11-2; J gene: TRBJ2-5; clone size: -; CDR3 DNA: TGTGCCAGCAGCGTCCTTAGCACCCCTCAAGAAGAGACCCAGTACTTC; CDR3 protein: CASSVLSTPQEETQYF
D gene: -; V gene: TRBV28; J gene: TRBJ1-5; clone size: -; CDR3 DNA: TGTGCCAGCAGTCCCGGGACTTACAATCAGCCCCAGCATTTT; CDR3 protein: CASSPGTYNQPQHF
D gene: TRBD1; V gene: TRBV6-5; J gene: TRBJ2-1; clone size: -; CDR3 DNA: TGTGCCAGCAGGGCGACAGGGGGTTACTACAATGAGCAGTTCTTC; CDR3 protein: CASRATGGYYNEQFF
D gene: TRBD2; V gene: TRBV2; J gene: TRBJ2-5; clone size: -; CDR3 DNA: TGTGCCAGCGGCGGGGGGGCCCGAGAGACCCAGTACTTC; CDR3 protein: CASGGGARETQYF
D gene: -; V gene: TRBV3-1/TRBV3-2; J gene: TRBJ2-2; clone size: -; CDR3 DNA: TGTGCCAGCAGCCAAGGGTCATCGACCTCAACCGGGGAGCTGTTTTTT; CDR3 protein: CASSQGSSTSTGELFF
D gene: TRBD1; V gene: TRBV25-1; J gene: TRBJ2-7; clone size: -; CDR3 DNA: TGTGCCAGCGCTGATAACAGGGGCCCTTACGAGCAGTACTTC; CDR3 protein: CASADNRGPYEQYF
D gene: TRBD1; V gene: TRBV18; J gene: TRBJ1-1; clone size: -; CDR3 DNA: TGTGCCAGCTCAGAAAGACAGGGTTCTGTGCGAGCTTTCTTT; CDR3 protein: CASSERQGSVRAFF
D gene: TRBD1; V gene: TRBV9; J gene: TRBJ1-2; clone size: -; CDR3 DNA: TGTGCCAGCAGCGTAGAGGAAGGAAGGACAGGGGGCTATGGCTACACCTTC; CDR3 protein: CASSVEEGRTGGYGYTF
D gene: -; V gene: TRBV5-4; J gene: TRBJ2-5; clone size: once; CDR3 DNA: TGTGCCAGCAGCTTGGAGGTGGGGGTCGAGACCCAGTACTTC; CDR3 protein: CASSLEVGVETQYF
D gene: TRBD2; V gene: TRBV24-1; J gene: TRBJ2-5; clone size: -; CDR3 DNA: TGTGCCACCTCTGAGGGCGGGGGAAGCCGGGAAGAGACCCAGTACTTC; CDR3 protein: CATSEGGGSREETQYF
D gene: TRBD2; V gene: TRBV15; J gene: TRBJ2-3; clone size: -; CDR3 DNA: TGTGCCACTTGGACTAGCGGCCACACAGATACGCAGTATTTT; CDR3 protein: CATWTSGHTDTQYF
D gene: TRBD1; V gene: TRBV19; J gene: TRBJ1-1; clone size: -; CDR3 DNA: TGTGCCAGTAGTAAAGACGACAGGGCTTCTTACATGAACACTGAAGCTTTCTTT; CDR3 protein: CASSKDDRASYMNTEAFF
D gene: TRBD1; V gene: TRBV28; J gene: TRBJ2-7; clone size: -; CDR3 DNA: TGTGCCAGCAGTTTAAAGGGGGCGTTTTACGAGCAGTACTTC; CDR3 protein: CASSLKGAFYEQYF
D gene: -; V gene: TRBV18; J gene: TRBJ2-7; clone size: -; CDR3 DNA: TGTGCCAGCTCACCACTGGGCAGGGAGCGCTTCGAGCAGTACTTC; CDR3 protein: CASSPLGRERFEQYF
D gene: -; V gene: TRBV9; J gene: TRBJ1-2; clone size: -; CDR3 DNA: TGTGCCAGCAGCGTACTATCAGGTTATAATGGCTACACCTTC; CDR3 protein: CASSVLSGYNGYTF
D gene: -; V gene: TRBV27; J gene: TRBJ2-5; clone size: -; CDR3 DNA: TGTGCCAGCAGTTTTTCCAGCCAAGAGACCCAGTACTTC; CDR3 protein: CASSFSSQETQYF
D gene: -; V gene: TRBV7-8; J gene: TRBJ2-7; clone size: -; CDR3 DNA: TGTGCCAGCAGCTTCGGACGTTCCTCCTACGAGCAGTACTTC; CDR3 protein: CASSFGRSSYEQYF
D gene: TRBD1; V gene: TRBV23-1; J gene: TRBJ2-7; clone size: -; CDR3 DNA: TGCGCCAGCAGTCACGGGTGGGACAGGGGATCGGTGGGCTACGAGCAGTACTTC; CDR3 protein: CASSHGWDRGSVGYEQYF
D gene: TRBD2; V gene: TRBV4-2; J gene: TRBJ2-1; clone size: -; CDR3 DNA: TGTGCCAGCAGCCAAGACAGACTAGCGGGGGGACTTTACAATGAGCAGTTCTTC; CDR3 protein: CASSQDRLAGGLYNEQFF
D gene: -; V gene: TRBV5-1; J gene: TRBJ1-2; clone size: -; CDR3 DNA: TGCGCCAGCAGCTTGGGGCAAACAGGGTCTGTCTATGGCTACACCTTC; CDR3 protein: CASSLGQTGSVYGYTF
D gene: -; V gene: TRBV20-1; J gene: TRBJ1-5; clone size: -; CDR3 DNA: TGCAGTGCTAGTCAGGGAAGGGGTCAGCCCCAGCATTTT; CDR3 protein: CSASQGRGQPQHF
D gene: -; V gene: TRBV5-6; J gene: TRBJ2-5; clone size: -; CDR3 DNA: TGTGCCAGCAGCCAGGCGGGGGCCGGGGAGACCCAGTACTTC; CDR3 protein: CASSQAGAGETQYF
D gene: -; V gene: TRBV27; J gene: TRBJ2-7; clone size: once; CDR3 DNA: TGTGCCAGCAGTTTATCCTCGGGCACGCTCTCCTACGAGCAGTACTTC; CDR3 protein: CASSLSSGTLSYEQYF
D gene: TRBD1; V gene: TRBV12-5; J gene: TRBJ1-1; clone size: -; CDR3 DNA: TGTGCTAGTGGTTTGGTCCCGGGACAGGGAATGAACACTGAAGCTTTCTTT; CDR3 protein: CASGLVPGQGMNTEAFF
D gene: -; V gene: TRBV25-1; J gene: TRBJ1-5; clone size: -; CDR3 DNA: TGTGCCAGCTATCCTGTCTTGGGCAATCAGCCCCAGCATTTT; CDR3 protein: CASYPVLGNQPQHF
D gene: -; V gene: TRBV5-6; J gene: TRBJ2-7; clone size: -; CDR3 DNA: TGTGCCAGCAGCTTGGTCTCGGGTTTCTCCTACGAGCAGTACTTC; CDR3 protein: CASSLVSGFSYEQYF
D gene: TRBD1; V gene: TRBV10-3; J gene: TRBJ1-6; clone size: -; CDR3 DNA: TGTGCCATCAGTGATTCAACAGGGGGTATCTCACCCCTCCACTTT; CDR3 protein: CAISDSTGGISPLHF
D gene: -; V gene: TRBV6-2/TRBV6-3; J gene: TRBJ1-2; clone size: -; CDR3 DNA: TGTGCCAGCAGTTACAGGATACAGAACTATGGCTACACCTTC; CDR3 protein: CASSYRIQNYGYTF
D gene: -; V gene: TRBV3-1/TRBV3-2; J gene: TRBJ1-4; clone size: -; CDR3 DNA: TGTGCCAGCAGCCAAGACGAAAAACTGTTTTTT; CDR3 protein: CASSQDEKLFF
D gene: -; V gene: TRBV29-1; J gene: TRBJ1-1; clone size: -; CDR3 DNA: TGCAGCGTTGCCTTGACAGGTTCGAACACTGAAGCTTTCTTT; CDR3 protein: CSVALTGSNTEAFF
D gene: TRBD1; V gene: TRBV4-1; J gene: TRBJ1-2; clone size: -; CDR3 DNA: TGCGCCAGCAGCCAAGATGGGGGGACAGACTACGGCTACACCTTC; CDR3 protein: CASSQDGGTDYGYTF
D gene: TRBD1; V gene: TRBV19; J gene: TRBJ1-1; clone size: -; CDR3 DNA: TGTGCCAGTAGTATCGATGTGGGGGGACAGGGGGCTGAAGCTTTCTTT; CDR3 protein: CASSIDVGGQGAEAFF
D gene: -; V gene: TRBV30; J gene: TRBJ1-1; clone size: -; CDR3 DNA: TGTGCCTGGAGTTTCTATGGTGGGGCCCGGGCAAAGATTAAGAACACTGAAGCTTTCTTT; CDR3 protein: CAWSFYGGARAKIKNTEAFF
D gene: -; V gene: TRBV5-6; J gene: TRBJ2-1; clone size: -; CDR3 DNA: TGTGCCAGCAGCTTGAGGTTGATCTTGGACTCCCCAGCGAGTGAGCAGTTCTTC; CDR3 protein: CASSLRLILDSPASEQFF
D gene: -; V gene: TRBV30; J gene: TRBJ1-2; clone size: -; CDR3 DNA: TGTGCCTGGAGTGTAGGAGGGATCTATGGCTACACCTTC; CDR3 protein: CAWSVGGIYGYTF
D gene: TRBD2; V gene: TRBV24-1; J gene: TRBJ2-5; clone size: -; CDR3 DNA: TGTGCCACCAGTTCCCCCATGCCGGGGGAGGGGGAGACCCAGTACTTC; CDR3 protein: CATSSPMPGEGETQYF
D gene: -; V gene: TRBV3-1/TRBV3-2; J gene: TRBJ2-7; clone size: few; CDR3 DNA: TGTGCCAGCAGCCAAGCCCCGGTCGAGCAGTACTTC; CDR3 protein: CASSQAPVEQYF
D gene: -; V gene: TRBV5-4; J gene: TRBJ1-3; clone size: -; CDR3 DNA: TGTGCCAGCAGCTCTACAGTTGATAGCTCTGGAAACACCATATATTTT; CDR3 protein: CASSSTVDSSGNTIYF
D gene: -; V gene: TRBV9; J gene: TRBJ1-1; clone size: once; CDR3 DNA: TGTGCCAGCAGCCCAAGACGGACCCTACGTATTTTGGACACTGAAGCTTTCTTT; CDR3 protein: CASSPRRTLRILDTEAFF
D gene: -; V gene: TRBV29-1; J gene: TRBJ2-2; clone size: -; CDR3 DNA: TGCAGCGTTGTCGTTCAGACGAACACCGGGGAGCTGTTTTTT; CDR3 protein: CSVVVQTNTGELFF
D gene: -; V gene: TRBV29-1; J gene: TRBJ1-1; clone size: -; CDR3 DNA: TGCAGCGTTGTCATGGCCGACAAGACCCCTGAAGCTTTCTTT; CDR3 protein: CSVVMADKTPEAFF
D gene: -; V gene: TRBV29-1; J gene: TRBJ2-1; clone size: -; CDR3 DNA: TGCAGCGTTGATACATGGAAAGGGTCTGAGCAGTTCTTC; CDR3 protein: CSVDTWKGSEQFF
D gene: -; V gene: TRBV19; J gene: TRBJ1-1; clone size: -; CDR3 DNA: TGTGCCAGTAGTATTAACCCGAGTAGTGGGGACTGGCGCACTGAAGCTTTCTTT; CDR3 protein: CASSINPSSGDWRTEAFF
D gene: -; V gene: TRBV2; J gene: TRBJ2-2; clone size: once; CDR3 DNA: TGTGCCAGCAGTGAAGAGGTGGGGGGAACCGGGGAGCTGTTTTTT; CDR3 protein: CASSEEVGGTGELFF
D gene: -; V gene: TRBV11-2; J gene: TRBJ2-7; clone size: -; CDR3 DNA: TGTGCCAGCAGCTTGCAGGGATGGACCTACGAGCAGTACTTC; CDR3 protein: CASSLQGWTYEQYF
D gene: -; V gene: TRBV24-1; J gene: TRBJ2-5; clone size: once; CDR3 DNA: TGTGCCACCAGTGATGTAACAGAAGATCAAGAGACCCAGTACTTC; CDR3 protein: CATSDVTEDQETQYF
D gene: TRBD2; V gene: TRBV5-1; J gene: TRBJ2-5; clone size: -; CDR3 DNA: TGCGCCAGCAGCAAAACCGGGACTACACAAGAGACCCAGTACTTC; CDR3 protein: CASSKTGTTQETQYF
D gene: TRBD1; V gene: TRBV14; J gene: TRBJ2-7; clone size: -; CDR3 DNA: TGTGCCAGCAGCCAAGACGGCGGTTGGGACAGACCCTACGAGCAGTACTTC; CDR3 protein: CASSQDGGWDRPYEQYF
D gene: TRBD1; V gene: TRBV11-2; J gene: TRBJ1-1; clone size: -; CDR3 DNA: TGTGCCAGCAGGCTCACAGGGGCTGGCGTGAACACTGAAGCTTTCTTT; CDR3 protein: CASRLTGAGVNTEAFF
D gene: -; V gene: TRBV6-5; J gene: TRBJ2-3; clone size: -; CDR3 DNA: TGTGCCAGCAGAGATCTAGGGGAAGGAGATACGCAGTATTTT; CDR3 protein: CASRDLGEGDTQYF
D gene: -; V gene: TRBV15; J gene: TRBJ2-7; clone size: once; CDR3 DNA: TGTGCCACCAGCAGCCCAGGGCAGGGCAACTCCTACGAGCAGTACTTC; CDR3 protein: CATSSPGQGNSYEQYF
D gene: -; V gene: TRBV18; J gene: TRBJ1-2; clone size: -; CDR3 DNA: TGTGCCAGCTCACCGCAGACCAGGCCCGACAGGCCCTATGGCTACACCTTC; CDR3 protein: CASSPQTRPDRPYGYTF
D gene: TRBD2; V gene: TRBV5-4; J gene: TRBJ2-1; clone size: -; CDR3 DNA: TGTGCCAGCAGCTTTCCTAGCGGGGGGCGTTACAATGAGCAGTTCTTC; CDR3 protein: CASSFPSGGRYNEQFF
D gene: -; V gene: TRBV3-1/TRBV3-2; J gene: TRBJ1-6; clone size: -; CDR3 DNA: TGTGCCAGCAGCCAAGGGGGCAGCCTTAACTCACCCCTCCACTTT; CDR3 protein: CASSQGGSLNSPLHF
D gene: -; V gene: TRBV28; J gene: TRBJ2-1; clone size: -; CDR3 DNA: TGTGCCAGCAGTCCCCTGGGAGGGGGGGGGCCTATCCACAATGAGCAGTTCTTC; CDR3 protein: CASSPLGGGGPIHNEQFF
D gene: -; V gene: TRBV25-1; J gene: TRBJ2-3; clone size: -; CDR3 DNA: TGTGCCAGCAGTGAAAAGGGCAACACAGATACGCAGTATTTT; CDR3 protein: CASSEKGNTDTQYF